This TCR beta chain comes out of a study of somatic mutations in cytotoxic T cells in rheumatoid arthritis. About the study: Patient blood was drawn as 30 ml EDTA; the draw came right after diagnosis and before any treatment. Study-level results: Clonality of CD8+ T cells, which was compared between rheumatoid arthritis patients and age-matched healthy controls, did not differ significantly.

Looked up from germline, CDR1 is MDHEN and CDR2 is SYDVKM. V lost 3 bases to trimming and J lost 5 bases, with 10 bases between them. The CDR3 runs to 13 residues. As processed by the authors: Published virus-specific TCRB sequences matched only a few of the patient CD8+ clones exceeding 1%. The repertoire was sequenced with immunoSEQ multiplex PCR; TCRdb's copy has only in-frame clones and lacks some. The V and J calls and clone size were taken over from that table, and D and trimming were inferred from the DNA. There are some 11,000 clones in the sample; approximately 84% occur only once, and under 9.5% lies in the top ten. As for this clone: No antigen is known for it.

The clonotype originates from a woman in her sixties with rheumatoid arthritis. Sequenced input: CD8+ T cells sorted from blood. V is TRBV28 and J is TRBJ1-2; the D gene is possibly TRBD1 (6 bases). The CDR3 loop reads CASSLGTQYGYTF. CDR3 bases: TGTGCCAGCAGTTTGGGGACACAGTATGGCTACACCTTC.